This T cell receptor (beta chain) was profiled in a study of control samples from healthy donors and cancer patients. The CDR3 contains 14 residues. V lost 4 bases and J 4 bases, leaving 10 bases between the germline ends. Germline lookup yields CDR1 KGHDR and CDR2 SFDVKD. Clones were read by immunoSEQ multiplex PCR, and TCRdb kept only the in-frame ones, dropping some. The data show 130,000 to 150,000 clones, 80% to 95% seen once. Sequenced input: blood. The V and J genes are TRBV24-1 and TRBJ2-1; D unresolved. The sequence was collected from a man younger than 40 in good health. DNA of the CDR3: TGTGCCACCAGTGAAGCGACGGAGTACAATGAGCAGTTCTTC. Encoded protein: CATSEATEYNEQFF.